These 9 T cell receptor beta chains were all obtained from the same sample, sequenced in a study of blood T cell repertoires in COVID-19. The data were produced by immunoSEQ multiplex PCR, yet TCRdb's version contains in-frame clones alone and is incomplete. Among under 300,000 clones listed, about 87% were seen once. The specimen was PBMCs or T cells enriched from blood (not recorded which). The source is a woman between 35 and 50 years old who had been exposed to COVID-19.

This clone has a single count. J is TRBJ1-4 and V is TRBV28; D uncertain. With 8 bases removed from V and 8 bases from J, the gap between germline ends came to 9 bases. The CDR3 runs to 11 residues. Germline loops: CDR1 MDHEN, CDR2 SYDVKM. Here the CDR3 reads CASHTGEKLFF. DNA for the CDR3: TGTGCCAGCCACACCGGGGAAAAACTGTTTTTT.

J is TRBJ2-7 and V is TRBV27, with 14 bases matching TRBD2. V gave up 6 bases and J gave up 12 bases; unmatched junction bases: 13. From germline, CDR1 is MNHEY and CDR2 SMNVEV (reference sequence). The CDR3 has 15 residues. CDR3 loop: CASSSWGLAGASLYF. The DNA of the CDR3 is TGTGCCAGCAGCTCTTGGGGACTAGCGGGGGCCTCCTTGTACTTC.

The CDR3 spells CASSLRSRLAGGPSYNEQFF. Here the CDR3 DNA reads TGCGCCAGCAGCTTGCGATCTCGACTAGCGGGGGGGCCCTCCTACAATGAGCAGTTCTTC. This sequence joins TRBV5-1 and TRBJ2-1; TRBD2 aligns across 14 bases. CDR3 length equals 20 residues. Germline CDR1 and CDR2: SGHRS and YFSETQ. The junction had 9 bases not matched to a gene; V was cut back by 1 base and J by 0 bases.

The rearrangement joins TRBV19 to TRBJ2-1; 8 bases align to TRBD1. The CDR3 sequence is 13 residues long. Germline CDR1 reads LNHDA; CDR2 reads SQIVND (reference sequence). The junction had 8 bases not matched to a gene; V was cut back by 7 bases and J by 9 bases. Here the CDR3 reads CASKRVDRGEQFF. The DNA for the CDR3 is TGTGCCAGTAAGAGGGTTGACAGGGGTGAGCAGTTCTTC.

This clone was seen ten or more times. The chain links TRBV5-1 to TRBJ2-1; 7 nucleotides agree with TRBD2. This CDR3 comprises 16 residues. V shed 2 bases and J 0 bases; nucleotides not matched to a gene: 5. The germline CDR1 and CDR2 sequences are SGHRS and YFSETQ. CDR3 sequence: CASSFTGGSSYNEQFF. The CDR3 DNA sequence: TGCGCCAGCAGCTTTACGGGGGGTAGCTCCTACAATGAGCAGTTCTTC.

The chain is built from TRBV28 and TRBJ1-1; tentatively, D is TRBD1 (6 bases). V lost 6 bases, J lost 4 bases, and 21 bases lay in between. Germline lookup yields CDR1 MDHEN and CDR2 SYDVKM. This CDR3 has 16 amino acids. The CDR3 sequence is CASRIYPRGLGTEAFF. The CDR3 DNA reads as TGTGCCAGCAGAATTTACCCGAGGGGGTTGGGCACTGAAGCTTTCTTT.

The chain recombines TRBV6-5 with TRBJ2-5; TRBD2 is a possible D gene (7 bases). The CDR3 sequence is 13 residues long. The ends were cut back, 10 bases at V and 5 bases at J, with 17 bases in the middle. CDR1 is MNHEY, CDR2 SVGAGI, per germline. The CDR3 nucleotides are TGTGCCACTGAAGGGGGGGCTTATGAGACCCAGTACTTC. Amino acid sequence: CATEGGAYETQYF.

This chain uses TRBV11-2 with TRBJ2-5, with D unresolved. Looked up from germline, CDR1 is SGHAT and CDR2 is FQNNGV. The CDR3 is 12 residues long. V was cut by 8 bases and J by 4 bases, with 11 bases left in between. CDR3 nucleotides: TGTGCCAGCTCCCGGGTTCTAGAGACCCAGTACTTC. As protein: CASSRVLETQYF.

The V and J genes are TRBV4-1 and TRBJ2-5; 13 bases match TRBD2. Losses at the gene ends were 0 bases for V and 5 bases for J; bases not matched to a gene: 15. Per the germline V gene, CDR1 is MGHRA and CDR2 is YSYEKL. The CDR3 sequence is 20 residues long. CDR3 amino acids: CASSQDTTSGRTGIRETQYF. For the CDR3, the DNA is TGCGCCAGCAGCCAAGATACGACTAGCGGGAGGACCGGGATCCGTGAGACCCAGTACTTC.